The 18 T cell receptor beta chains below come from one sample, sequenced in a study of T-cell memory formation after mild COVID-19. MiXCR, run by TCRdb on the 5' RACE reads, gives a single entry per CDR3 protein. The sample shows some 130,000 distinct CDR3 sequences, 20% to 25% of them seen only once. Specimen: PBMCs or a T cell subset sorted from them (not recorded which). Receptors originate from an adult woman who had mild COVID-19 (a few samples of this study predate the infection). Cell type and time point are not known.

This clonotype was seen many times. The chain has TRBV4-1 and TRBJ1-3; D is unclear. CDR3 length equals 14 residues. Germline assignment: CDR1 MGHRA and CDR2 YSYEKL. V was cut by 0 bases and J by 3 bases, with 6 bases left in between. CDR3 residues: CASSQEGSGNTIYF. CDR3 DNA sequence: TGCGCCAGCAGCCAAGAAGGGAGTGGAAACACCATATATTTT.

This clonotype was seen at least ten times. This sequence joins TRBV4-2 and TRBJ2-7, with a tentative D call TRBD1 (5 bases). This CDR3 contains 15 residues. The germline V gene has CDR1 LGHNA and CDR2 YNFKEQ. The germline V and J ends were trimmed by 0 bases and 3 bases, with 12 bases remaining between them. CDR3 sequence (DNA): TGTGCCAGCAGCCAAGAAGGGGCAATCCTCTACGAGCAGTACTTC. It codes for CASSQEGAILYEQYF.

The chain links TRBV29-1 to TRBJ2-7; D is unclear. CDR1 is SQVTM, CDR2 ANQGSEA, per germline. This CDR3 has 13 residues. V dropped 7 bases and J dropped 1 base, with 14 bases sitting between them. The CDR3 reads CSATADLSYEQYF. The CDR3, as DNA: TGCAGCGCCACGGCCGATCTTTCCTACGAGCAGTACTTC.

CDR3 region: CASTTAASLNTEAFF. CDR3 coding DNA: TGTGCCAGCACCACTGCGGCATCCTTAAACACTGAAGCTTTCTTT. The chain has TRBV12-3 or TRBV12-4 and TRBJ1-1; D uncertain. Trimming removed 7 bases at V and 2 bases at J, with 17 bases between. This CDR3 is 15 amino acids long.

The chain recombines TRBV2 with TRBJ1-5, with D maybe TRBD1 (5 bases). The CDR3 is 15 amino acids. Trimming shortened V by 4 bases and J by 2 bases, and 12 bases separated the two germline ends. Per germline, CDR1 SNHLY and CDR2 FYNNEI. This chain's CDR3 is CASSVPGGGNQPQHF. In DNA, the CDR3 is TGTGCCAGCAGTGTCCCCGGGGGGGGCAATCAGCCCCAGCATTTT.

This clonotype was recorded a few times. The V gene is TRBV6-4, the J gene TRBJ2-5; D not certain. There are 15 residues in the CDR3. V shed 0 bases and J shed 1 base, with 9 bases lying between them. The germline gives CDR1 MRHNA, CDR2 SNTAGT. In DNA form, the CDR3 reads TGTGCCAGCAGTGACTCAGACGGATTCCAAGAGACCCAGTACTTC. Translating gives CASSDSDGFQETQYF.

Only a few counts were recorded for this clonotype. V usage is TRBV2 and J usage is TRBJ2-7; TRBD2 matches 13 bases. V lost 6 bases, J lost 7 bases, and 6 bases stayed unmatched. The CDR3 is 14 residues long. Germline lookup yields CDR1 SNHLY and CDR2 FYNNEI. CDR3 residues: CASRGTSGMGEQYF. The CDR3, as DNA: TGTGCCAGCAGAGGGACTAGCGGGATGGGTGAGCAGTACTTC.

This clonotype was detected a few times. V is TRBV7-2 and J is TRBJ2-3; no definite D call. The length of the CDR3 is 17 residues. The V end lost 0 bases, the J end lost 0 bases, and 13 bases lay between the germline ends. The germline V gene encodes CDR1 SGHTA and CDR2 FQGNSA. CDR3 coding DNA: TGTGCCAGCAGCTTAGCTTACCTAGGCCATAGCACAGATACGCAGTATTTT. Translated: CASSLAYLGHSTDTQYF.

This sequence joins TRBV7-3 and TRBJ2-5, with D possibly called TRBD1 or TRBD2 (6 bases each). V was shortened by 5 bases and J by 5 bases, with 18 bases between the two germline ends. The CDR3 extends over 15 amino acids. Per germline, CDR1 SGHTA and CDR2 FQGTGA. The CDR3 spells CASSPSGAWGETQYF. The CDR3 nucleotides are TGTGCCAGCAGCCCATCGGGGGCATGGGGGGAGACCCAGTACTTC.

The chain joins TRBV5-5 to TRBJ2-7; 9 bases are shared with TRBD1. The CDR3 runs to 14 residues. J lost 5 bases, V lost 4 bases, and 7 bases had no gene match. The V gene's germline CDR1 is SGHKS and CDR2 YYEKEE (reference sequence). The CDR3 loop reads CASSDRDRAHEQYF. The DNA for the CDR3 is TGTGCCAGCAGCGACCGGGACAGGGCCCACGAGCAGTACTTC.

V and J are TRBV12-3 or TRBV12-4 and TRBJ2-1; 8 positions agree with TRBD2. This CDR3 is built from 15 residues. With 5 bases clipped from V and 7 bases from J, the junction kept 10 bases outside the gene matches. The CDR3 DNA reads as TGTGCCAGCAGTCCTGGGACTAGTTTAGATAATGAGCAGTTCTTC. Protein: CASSPGTSLDNEQFF.

The V gene is TRBV7-9, the J gene TRBJ2-2; TRBD2 agrees at 11 bases. The CDR3 is made up of 17 amino acids. The germline CDR1 and CDR2 sequences are SEHNR and FQNEAQ (reference sequence). The junction had 4 bases not matched to a gene; V was cut back by 3 bases and J by 1 base. The CDR3 coding sequence is TGTGCCAGCAGCTTGGTACTAGCGGGGGAGAACACCGGGGAGCTGTTTTTT. It specifies CASSLVLAGENTGELFF. The complete variable domain, with remaining parts taken from reference TRBV7-9 and TRBJ2-2, reads DTGVSQNPRHKITKRGQNVTFRCDPISEHNRLYWYRQTLGQGPEFLTYFQNEAQLEKSRLLSDRFSAERPKGSFSTLEIQRTEQGDSAMYLCASSLVLAGENTGELFFGEGSRLTVL.

The chain is built from TRBV27 and TRBJ1-1; tentative D call: TRBD1 (6 bases). The CDR3 has 15 residues. Trimming took 6 bases from V and 7 from J, leaving 21 bases between them. Germline V gives CDR1 MNHEY, CDR2 SMNVEV (reference sequence). CDR3 DNA sequence: TGTGCCAGCAGCCCTAGGGCGTGGACAGCGCATGAAGCTTTCTTT. Translated: CASSPRAWTAHEAFF.

The J gene is TRBJ2-3, the V gene TRBV4-2; 8 nucleotides match TRBD2. Germline trimming cut 3 bases from V and 2 bases from J; bases unmatched to any gene: 4. This CDR3 has 15 amino acids. Per the germline V gene, CDR1 is LGHNA and CDR2 is YNFKEQ. CDR3 sequence (DNA): TGTGCCAGCAGCCAGCGGGAGGCCCCCACAGATACGCAGTATTTT. Residues: CASSQREAPTDTQYF.

This clonotype has just one count. V gene TRBV3-1 combines with J gene TRBJ2-7; D is undetermined. V lost 3 bases and J lost 3, with 12 bases in between. CDR1 and CDR2 (germline): LGHDT, YNNKEL (reference sequence). This CDR3 has 14 residues. As DNA, the CDR3 is TGTGCCAGCAGCCATAGTGATAGGCACTACGAGCAGTACTTC. Its translation is CASSHSDRHYEQYF.

The J gene is TRBJ1-1, the V gene TRBV25-1, with no clear D. Germline CDR1 and CDR2: MGHDK and SYGVNS. Trimming left V 4 bases short and J 12 bases short, with 12 bases between. This CDR3 has 11 amino acids. In nucleotides, the CDR3 is TGTGCCAGCAGTGGCATATGGGCACCTTTCTTT. It translates to CASSGIWAPFF.

This rearrangement joins TRBV27 to TRBJ2-3; 8 nucleotides match TRBD1. Germline loops: CDR1 MNHEY, CDR2 SMNVEV (reference sequence). Trimming cost V 5 bases and J 4 bases; bases outside gene matches: 11. This CDR3 comprises 16 residues. For the CDR3, the DNA is TGTGCCAGCAGTCCCTTGACAGGGGAAGGCGCAGATACGCAGTATTTT. It codes for CASSPLTGEGADTQYF.

This clonotype was seen a few times. The genes are TRBV7-9 and TRBJ2-1; 7 bases match TRBD2. V was clipped by 4 bases and J by 6 bases; unmatched bases: 3. The CDR3 has 13 amino acids. Germline CDR1 and CDR2: SEHNR and FQNEAQ (reference sequence). CDR3 protein: CASSSGLINEQFF. The CDR3 region has the DNA TGTGCCAGCAGCTCGGGACTAATCAATGAGCAGTTCTTC.